This record concerns one T cell receptor (beta chain) sequence. Its target is not known. Germline V CDR1 and CDR2: SGHTA, FQGTGA. The CDR3 runs to 17 residues. Trimming removed 5 bases from V and 2 bases from J; junction bases left unmatched: 13. The primer mix had 60 Vbeta and 13 Jbeta primers. Generated by immunoSEQ multiplex PCR, the TCRdb table keeps only in-frame clones and is missing some. The sample has about 160,000 clones, approximately 84% seen once. This entry belongs to a study of cytomegalovirus exposure and HLA in healthy donors. Study conclusions and caveats: Other equally common chains were less clonally expanded than HLA-associated TCR beta chains, a later analysis showed. As a later analysis showed, a missense DCLRE1C variant was linked to trimming of TCR beta V- and J-genes.

Sequencing input: PBMCs. The sequence was obtained from a woman aged 45-60 years in good health and CMV-seropositive. The rearrangement links TRBV7-3 to TRBJ2-3; 7 positions agree with TRBD2. Here the CDR3 DNA reads TGTGCCAGCAGCATTTCTAGGGAAGCGGGAACCACAGATACGCAGTATTTT. This encodes CASSISREAGTTDTQYF.